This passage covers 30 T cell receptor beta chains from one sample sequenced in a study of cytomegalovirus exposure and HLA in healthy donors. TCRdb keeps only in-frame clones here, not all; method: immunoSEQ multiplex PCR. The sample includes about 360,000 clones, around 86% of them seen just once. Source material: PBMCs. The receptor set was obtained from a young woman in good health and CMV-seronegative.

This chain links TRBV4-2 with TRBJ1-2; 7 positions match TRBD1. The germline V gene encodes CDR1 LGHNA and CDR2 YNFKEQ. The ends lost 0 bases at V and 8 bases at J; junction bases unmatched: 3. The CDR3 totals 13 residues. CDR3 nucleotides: TGTGCCAGCAGCCAAGATCAGGGGGACGGCTACACCTTC. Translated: CASSQDQGDGYTF.

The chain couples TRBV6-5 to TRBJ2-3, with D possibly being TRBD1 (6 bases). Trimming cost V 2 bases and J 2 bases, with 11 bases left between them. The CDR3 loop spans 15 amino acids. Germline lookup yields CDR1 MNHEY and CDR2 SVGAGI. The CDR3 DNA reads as TGTGCCAGCAGTTACGGCTACAGGGCCACAGATACGCAGTATTTT. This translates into CASSYGYRATDTQYF.

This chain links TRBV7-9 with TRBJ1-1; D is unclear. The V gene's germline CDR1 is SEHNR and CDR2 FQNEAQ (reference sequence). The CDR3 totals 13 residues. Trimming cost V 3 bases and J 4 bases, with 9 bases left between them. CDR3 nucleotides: TGTGCCAGCAGCTTCCCTAGGAGCACTGAAGCTTTCTTT. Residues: CASSFPRSTEAFF.

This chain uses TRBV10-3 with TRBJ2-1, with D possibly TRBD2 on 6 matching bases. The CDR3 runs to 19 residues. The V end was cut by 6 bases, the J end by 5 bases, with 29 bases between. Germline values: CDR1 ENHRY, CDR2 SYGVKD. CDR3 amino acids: CAISRNPSSAGLWNNEQFF. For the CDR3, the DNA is TGTGCCATCAGCCGGAACCCTTCTAGCGCGGGGTTGTGGAACAATGAGCAGTTCTTC.

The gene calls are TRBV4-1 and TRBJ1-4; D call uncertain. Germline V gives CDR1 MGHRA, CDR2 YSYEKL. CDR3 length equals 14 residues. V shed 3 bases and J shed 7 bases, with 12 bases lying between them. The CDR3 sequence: CASSQGTDGEKLFF. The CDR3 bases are TGCGCCAGCAGCCAGGGTACAGACGGTGAAAAACTGTTTTTT.

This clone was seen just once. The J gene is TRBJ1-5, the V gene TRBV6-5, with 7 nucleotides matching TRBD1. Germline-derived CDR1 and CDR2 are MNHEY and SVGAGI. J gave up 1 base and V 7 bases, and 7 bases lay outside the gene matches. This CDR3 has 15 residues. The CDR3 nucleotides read TGTGCCAGCAAGAACAGGGGAATGAGCAATCAGCCCCAGCATTTT. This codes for CASKNRGMSNQPQHF.

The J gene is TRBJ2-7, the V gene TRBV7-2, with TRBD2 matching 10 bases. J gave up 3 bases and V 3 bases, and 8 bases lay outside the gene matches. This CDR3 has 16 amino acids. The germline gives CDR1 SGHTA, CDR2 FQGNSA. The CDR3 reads CASSFSTASGGYEQYF. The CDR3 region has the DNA TGTGCCAGCAGCTTCTCGACGGCTAGCGGGGGCTACGAGCAGTACTTC.

The CDR3: CASSEVVGQLYGYTF. Here the CDR3 DNA reads TGTGCCAGCAGCGAAGTAGTGGGACAGCTTTATGGCTACACCTTC. The chain combines TRBV11-2 with TRBJ1-2; 7 nucleotides align to TRBD1. The CDR3 length is 15 residues. V dropped 5 bases and J dropped 5; count of bases not matched to a gene: 11. Germline assignment: CDR1 SGHAT and CDR2 FQNNGV.

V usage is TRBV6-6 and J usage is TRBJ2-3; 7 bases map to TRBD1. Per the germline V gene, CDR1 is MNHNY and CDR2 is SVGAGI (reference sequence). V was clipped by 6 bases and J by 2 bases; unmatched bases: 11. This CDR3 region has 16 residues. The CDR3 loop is CASRDGTAQNTDTQYF. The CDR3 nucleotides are TGTGCCAGCAGGGACGGGACAGCCCAGAACACAGATACGCAGTATTTT.

The CDR3 nucleotides read TGTGCCAGCACCAAATCTCGGACTAGCGGGAGGAGGTCCTACAATGAGCAGTTCTTC. It yields the protein CASTKSRTSGRRSYNEQFF. The rearrangement links TRBV7-8 to TRBJ2-1; 14 bases are a match to TRBD2. Unmatched junction bases numbered 12, after V lost 7 bases and J lost 1 base. The CDR3 spans 19 residues. Germline loops: CDR1 SGHVS, CDR2 FQNEAQ.

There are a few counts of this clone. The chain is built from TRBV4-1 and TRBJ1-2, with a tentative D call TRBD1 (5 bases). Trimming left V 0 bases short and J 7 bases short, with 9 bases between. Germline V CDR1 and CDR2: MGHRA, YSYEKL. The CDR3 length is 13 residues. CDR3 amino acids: CASSQDRVGGYTF. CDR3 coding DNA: TGCGCCAGCAGCCAAGACAGGGTTGGTGGCTACACCTTC.

DNA for the CDR3: TGCAGCGCCGCCGAGAACCTATACTCTGGAAACACCATATATTTT. It is translated as CSAAENLYSGNTIYF. J is TRBJ1-3 and V is TRBV29-1; D remains unclear. The germline CDR1 and CDR2 sequences are SQVTM and ANQGSEA. V dropped 7 bases and J dropped 0 bases, with 16 bases sitting between them. The CDR3 is 15 amino acids.

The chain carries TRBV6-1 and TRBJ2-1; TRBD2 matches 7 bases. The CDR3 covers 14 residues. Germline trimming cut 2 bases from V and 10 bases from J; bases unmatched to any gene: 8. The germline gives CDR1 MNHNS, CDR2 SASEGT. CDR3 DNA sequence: TGTGCCAGCAGTGAAAGCGGGAAGGGCAACGAGCAGTTCTTC. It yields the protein CASSESGKGNEQFF.

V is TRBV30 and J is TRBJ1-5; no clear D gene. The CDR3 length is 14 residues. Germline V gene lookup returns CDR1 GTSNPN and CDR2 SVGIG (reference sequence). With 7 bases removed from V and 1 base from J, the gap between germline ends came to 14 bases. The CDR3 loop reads CAFLGEGSNQPQHF. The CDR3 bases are TGTGCCTTCTTAGGAGAGGGAAGCAATCAGCCCCAGCATTTT.

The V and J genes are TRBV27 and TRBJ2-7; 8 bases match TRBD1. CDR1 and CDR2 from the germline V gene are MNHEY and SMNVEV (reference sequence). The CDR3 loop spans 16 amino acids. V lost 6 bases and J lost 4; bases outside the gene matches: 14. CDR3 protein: CASSETADRARYEQYF. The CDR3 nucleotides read TGTGCCAGCAGCGAGACGGCGGACAGGGCGAGATACGAGCAGTACTTC.

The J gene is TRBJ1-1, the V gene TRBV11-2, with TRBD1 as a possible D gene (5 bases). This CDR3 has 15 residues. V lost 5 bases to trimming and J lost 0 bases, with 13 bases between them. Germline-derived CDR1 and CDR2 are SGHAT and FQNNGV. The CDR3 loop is CASSRRTTLNTEAFF. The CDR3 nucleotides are TGTGCCAGCAGCCGACGGACAACTCTGAACACTGAAGCTTTCTTT.

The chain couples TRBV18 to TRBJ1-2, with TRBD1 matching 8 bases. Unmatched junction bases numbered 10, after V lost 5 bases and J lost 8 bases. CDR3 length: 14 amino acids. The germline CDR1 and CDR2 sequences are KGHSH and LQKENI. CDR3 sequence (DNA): TGTGCCAGCTCATCGACAGGGGCCGTCGGGGGCTACACCTTC. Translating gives CASSSTGAVGGYTF.

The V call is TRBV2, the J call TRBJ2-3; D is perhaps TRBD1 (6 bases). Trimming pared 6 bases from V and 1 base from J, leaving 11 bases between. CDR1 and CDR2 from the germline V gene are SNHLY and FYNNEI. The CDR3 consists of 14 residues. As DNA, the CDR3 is TGTGCCAGCAGGCCCCAGGGGCGCACAGATACGCAGTATTTT. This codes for CASRPQGRTDTQYF. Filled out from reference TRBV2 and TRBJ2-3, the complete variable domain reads EPEVTQTPSHQVTQMGQEVILRCVPISNHLYFYWYRQILGQKVEFLVSFYNNEISEKSEIFDDQFSVERPDGSNFTLKIRSTKLEDSAMYFCASRPQGRTDTQYFGPGTRLTVL.

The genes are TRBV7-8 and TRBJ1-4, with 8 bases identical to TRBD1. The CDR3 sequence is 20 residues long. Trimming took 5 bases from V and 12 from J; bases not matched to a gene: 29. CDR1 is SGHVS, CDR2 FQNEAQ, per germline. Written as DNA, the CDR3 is TGTGCCAGCAGCCCCAAAGGTTCTGGACAGGGTGTATGGCTCCAAGGGGAACTGTTTTTT. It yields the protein CASSPKGSGQGVWLQGELFF.

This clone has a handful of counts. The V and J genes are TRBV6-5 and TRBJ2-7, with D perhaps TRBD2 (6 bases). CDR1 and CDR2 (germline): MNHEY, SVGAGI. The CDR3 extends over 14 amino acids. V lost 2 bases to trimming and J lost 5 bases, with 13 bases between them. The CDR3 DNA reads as TGTGCCAGCAGTTACCCCAGGCGGAGGGACGAGCAGTACTTC. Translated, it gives CASSYPRRRDEQYF.

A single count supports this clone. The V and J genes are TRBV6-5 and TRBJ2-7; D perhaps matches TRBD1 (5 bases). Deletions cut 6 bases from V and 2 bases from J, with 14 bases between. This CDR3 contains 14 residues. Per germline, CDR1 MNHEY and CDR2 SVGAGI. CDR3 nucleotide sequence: TGTGCCAGCAGCGGACGCAGGGCGACCTACGAGCAGTACTTC. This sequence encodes CASSGRRATYEQYF.

The CDR3 sequence is CASSLGDRFNYGYTF. The CDR3 DNA is TGTGCCAGCAGCCTGGGGGACAGGTTTAACTATGGCTACACCTTC. The J gene is TRBJ1-2, the V gene TRBV7-9; 8 bases fit TRBD1. Trimming cost V 5 bases and J 1 base; bases outside gene matches: 6. This CDR3 region has 15 residues. CDR1 and CDR2 (germline): SEHNR, FQNEAQ (reference sequence).

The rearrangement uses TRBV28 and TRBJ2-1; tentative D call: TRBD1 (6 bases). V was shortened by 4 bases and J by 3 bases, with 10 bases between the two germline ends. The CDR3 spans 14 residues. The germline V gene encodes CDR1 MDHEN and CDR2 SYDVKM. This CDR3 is CASSSSTGYNEQFF. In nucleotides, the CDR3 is TGTGCCAGCAGTTCCTCGACAGGCTACAATGAGCAGTTCTTC.

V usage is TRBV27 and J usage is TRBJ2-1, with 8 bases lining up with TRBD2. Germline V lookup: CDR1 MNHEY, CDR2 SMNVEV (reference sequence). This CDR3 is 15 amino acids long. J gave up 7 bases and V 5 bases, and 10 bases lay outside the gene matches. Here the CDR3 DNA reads TGTGCCAGCAGTATCGGGGGGGCCGTAGGGAATGAGCAGTTCTTC. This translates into CASSIGGAVGNEQFF.

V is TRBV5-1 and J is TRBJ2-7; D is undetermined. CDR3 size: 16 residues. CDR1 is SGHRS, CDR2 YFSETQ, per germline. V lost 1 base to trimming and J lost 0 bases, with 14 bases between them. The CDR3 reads CASSLLEFPSSYEQYF. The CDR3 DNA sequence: TGCGCCAGCAGCTTGTTGGAGTTTCCCAGCTCCTACGAGCAGTACTTC.

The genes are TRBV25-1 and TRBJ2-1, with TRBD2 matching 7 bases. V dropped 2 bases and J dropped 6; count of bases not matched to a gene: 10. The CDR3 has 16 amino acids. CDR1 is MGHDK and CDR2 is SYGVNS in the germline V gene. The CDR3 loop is CASSEPLGGRSNEQFF. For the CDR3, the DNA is TGTGCCAGCAGTGAACCCCTCGGGGGGAGATCCAATGAGCAGTTCTTC.

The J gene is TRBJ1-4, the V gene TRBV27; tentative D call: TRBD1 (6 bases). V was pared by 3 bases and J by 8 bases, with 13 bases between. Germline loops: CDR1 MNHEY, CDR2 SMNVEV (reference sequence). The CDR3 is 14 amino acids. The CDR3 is CASSFAGTPEKLFF. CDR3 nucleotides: TGTGCCAGCAGTTTTGCCGGGACACCAGAAAAACTGTTTTTT.

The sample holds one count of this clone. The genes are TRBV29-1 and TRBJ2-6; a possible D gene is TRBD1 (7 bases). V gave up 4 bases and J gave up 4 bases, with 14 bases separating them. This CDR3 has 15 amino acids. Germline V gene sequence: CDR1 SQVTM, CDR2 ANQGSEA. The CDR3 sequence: CSVGQGGDGANVLTF. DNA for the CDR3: TGCAGCGTTGGGCAGGGGGGCGACGGGGCCAACGTCCTGACTTTC.

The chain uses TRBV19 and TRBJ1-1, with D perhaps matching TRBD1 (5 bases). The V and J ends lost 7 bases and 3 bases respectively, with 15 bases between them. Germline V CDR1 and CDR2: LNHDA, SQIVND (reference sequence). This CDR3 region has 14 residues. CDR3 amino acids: CASTRTSLDTEAFF. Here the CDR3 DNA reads TGTGCCAGTACCAGGACAAGCTTGGACACTGAAGCTTTCTTT.

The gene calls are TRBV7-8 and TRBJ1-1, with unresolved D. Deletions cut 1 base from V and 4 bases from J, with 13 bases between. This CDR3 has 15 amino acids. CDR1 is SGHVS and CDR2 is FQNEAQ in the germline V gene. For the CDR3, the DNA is TGTGCCAGCAGCTTAGGGTTAGGCGGTGGCACTGAAGCTTTCTTT. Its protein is CASSLGLGGGTEAFF.